Reported below is one T cell receptor beta chain. Germline V gives CDR1 MDHEN, CDR2 SYDVKM. V lost 5 bases and J lost 8; bases outside the gene matches: 5. CDR3 size: 12 residues. This entry is derived from a study of blood T cell repertoires in COVID-19. Study information: Italy, Spain and the United States were the sources of the convalescent and acute COVID-19 samples.

Original handling: Amplification of reference gene primers provided the estimated nucleated cell counts. The protocol was immunoSEQ multiplex PCR, while the TCRdb copy is restricted to in-frame clones and leaves out a portion. V, J and clone size reflect that table, while D and trimming were determined from the DNA. Of 95,000 to 110,000 clones listed, 84% are singletons. Material: peripheral blood. This chain joins TRBV28 and TRBJ1-1; 7 bases fit TRBD1. The TCR sequence derives from a man aged 55 to 70 with acute or convalescent COVID-19. The CDR3 here is CASSPSDREAFF. The CDR3 DNA reads TGTGCCAGCAGTCCATCGGACAGGGAAGCTTTCTTT.